What follows are 5 T cell receptor beta chains derived from one specimen sequenced in a study of siplizumab effects on memory and regulatory T cells. Profiling relied on immunoSEQ multiplex PCR, and the TCRdb table lists in-frame clones only, not all of them. Among more than 90,000 clones listed, over 90% were seen once. Sequencing used non-Treg CD4+ T cells sorted from blood. These receptors were obtained from a human donor in good health.

J is TRBJ2-2 and V is TRBV6-5; no clear D. There are 15 residues in the CDR3. Per germline, CDR1 MNHEY and CDR2 SVGAGI. The germline V and J ends were trimmed by 5 bases and 6 bases, with 16 bases remaining between them. The CDR3 coding sequence is TGTGCCAGCAGTCGGATAGTGAGGATCGCCGGGGAGCTGTTTTTT. The encoded protein is CASSRIVRIAGELFF.

The V call is TRBV28, the J call TRBJ1-2, with 7 nucleotides matching TRBD1. J was trimmed by 6 bases and V by 4 bases; bases with no gene match: 2. CDR1 MDHEN and CDR2 SYDVKM come from the germline V gene. The CDR3 runs 12 residues. The CDR3 sequence: CASSWQGDGYTF. CDR3 nucleotide sequence: TGTGCCAGCAGTTGGCAGGGGGATGGCTACACCTTC.

The chain recombines TRBV6-1 with TRBJ2-7, with a weak D call TRBD1 (5 bases). The germline CDR1 and CDR2 sequences are MNHNS and SASEGT. This CDR3 is 11 amino acids long. V gave up 7 bases and J gave up 1 base, with 5 bases separating them. The CDR3 spells CASTGSYEQYF. The DNA for the CDR3 is TGTGCCAGCACAGGGTCCTACGAGCAGTACTTC.

The CDR3 nucleotides read TGCGCCAGCAGTGAGTCGTTCACTGAAGCTTTCTTT. Translation: CASSESFTEAFF. The chain couples TRBV10-2 to TRBJ1-1; D gene ambiguous. This CDR3 comprises 12 residues. Trimming removed 0 bases from V and 4 bases from J, with 3 bases in between. CDR1 and CDR2 from the germline V gene are WSHSY and SAAADI.

This chain links TRBV30 with TRBJ1-2, with TRBD1 matching over 8 bases. The germline gives CDR1 GTSNPN, CDR2 SVGIG (reference sequence). J was trimmed by 4 bases and V by 2 bases; bases with no gene match: 3. This CDR3 spans 13 amino acids. The CDR3 loop reads CAWSPTGVYGYTF. For the CDR3, the DNA is TGTGCCTGGAGTCCGACAGGGGTCTATGGCTACACCTTC.